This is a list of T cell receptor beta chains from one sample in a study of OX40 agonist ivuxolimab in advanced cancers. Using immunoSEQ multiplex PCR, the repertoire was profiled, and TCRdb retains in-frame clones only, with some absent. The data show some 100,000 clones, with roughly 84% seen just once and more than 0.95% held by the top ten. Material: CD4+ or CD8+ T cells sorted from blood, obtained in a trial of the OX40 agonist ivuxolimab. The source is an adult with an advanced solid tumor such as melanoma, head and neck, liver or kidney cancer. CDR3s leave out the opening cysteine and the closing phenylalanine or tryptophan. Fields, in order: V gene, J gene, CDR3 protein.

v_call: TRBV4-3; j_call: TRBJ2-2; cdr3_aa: ASRLSENTGELF
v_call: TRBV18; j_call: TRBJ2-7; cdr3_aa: ASSREGLSYEQY
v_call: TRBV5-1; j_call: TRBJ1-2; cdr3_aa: ASTPDGYGYT
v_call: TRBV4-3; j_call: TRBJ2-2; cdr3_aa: ASNVRTGSTGELF
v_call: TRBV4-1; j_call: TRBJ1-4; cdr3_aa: ASSQSQEAKVRGEKLF
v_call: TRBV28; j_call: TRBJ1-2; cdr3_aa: ASSLRGPYGYT
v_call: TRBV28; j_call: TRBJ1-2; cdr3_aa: ASSRPGGVNS
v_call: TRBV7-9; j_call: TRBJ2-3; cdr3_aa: ASSLKGRRADTQY
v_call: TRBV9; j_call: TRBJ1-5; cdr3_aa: ASSSGPGSNQPQH
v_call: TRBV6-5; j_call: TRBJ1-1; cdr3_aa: ASSYSWGTEAF
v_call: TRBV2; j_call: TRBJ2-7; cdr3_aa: ASNGGQGGEQY
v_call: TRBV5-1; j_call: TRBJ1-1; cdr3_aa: ASNSREDTEAF
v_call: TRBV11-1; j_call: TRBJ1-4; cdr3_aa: ASSPPPGHSHQEKLF
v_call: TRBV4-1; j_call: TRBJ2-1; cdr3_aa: ASSQDLGGAYNEQF
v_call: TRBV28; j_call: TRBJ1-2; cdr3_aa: ASSSGLDYGYT
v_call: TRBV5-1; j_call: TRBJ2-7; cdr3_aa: ASSSGQGPYEQY
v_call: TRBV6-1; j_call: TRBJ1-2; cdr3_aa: ASTGAYGYT
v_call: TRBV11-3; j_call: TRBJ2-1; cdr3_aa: ASSSSGTGGLRNEQF
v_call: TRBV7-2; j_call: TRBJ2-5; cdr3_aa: ASSLPGPQETQY
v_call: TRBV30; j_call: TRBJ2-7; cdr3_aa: AWAGQAYPYEQY
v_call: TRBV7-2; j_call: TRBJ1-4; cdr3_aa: ASSLRGSKEKLF
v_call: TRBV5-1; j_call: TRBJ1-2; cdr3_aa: ASSPETGSYGYT